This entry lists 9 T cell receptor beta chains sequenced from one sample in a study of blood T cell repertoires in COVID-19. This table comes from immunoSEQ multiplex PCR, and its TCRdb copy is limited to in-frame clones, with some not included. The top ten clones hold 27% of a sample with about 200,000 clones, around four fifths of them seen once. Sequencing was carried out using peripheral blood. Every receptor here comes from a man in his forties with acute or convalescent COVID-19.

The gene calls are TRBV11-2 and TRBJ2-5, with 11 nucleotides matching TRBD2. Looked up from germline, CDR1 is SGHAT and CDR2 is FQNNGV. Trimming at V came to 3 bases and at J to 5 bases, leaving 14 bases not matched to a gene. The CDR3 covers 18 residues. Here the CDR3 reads CASSFTLAGGNPRETQYF. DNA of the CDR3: TGTGCCAGCAGCTTCACCCTAGCGGGAGGCAACCCGCGGGAGACCCAGTACTTC.

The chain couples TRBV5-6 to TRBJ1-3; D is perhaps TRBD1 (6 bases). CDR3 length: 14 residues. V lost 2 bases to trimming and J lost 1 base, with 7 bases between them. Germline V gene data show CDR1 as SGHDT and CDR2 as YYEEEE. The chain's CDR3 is CASSFQGSGNTIYF. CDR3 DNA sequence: TGTGCCAGCAGCTTCCAGGGGTCTGGAAACACCATATATTTT.

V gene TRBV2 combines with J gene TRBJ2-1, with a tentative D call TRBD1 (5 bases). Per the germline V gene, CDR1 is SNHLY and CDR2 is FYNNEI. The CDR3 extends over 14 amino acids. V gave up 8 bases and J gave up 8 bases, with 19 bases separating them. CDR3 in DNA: TGTGCCAGCCCTGAAGGATTGGAAGGGGATGAGCAGTTCTTC. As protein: CASPEGLEGDEQFF.

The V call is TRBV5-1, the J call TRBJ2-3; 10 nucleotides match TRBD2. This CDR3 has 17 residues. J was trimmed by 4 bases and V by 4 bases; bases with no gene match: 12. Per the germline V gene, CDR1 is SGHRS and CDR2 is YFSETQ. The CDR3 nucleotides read TGCGCCAGCAGCACGGGACTAGCGAGGCGGCTGGCAGATACGCAGTATTTT. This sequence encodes CASSTGLARRLADTQYF.

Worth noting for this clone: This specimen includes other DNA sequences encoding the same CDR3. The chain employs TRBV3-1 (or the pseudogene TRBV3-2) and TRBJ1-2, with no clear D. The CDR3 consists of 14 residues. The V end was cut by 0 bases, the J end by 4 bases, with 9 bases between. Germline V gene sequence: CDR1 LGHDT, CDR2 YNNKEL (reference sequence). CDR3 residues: CASSQDAGSYGYTF. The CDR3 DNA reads TGTGCCAGCAGCCAAGATGCGGGAAGCTATGGCTACACCTTC.

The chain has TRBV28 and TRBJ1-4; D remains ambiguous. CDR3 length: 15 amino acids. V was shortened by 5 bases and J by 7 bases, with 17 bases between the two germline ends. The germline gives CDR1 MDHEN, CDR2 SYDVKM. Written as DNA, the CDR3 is TGTGCCAGCAGTCGTGACACGGGAGTGGGTGAAAAACTGTTTTTT. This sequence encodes CASSRDTGVGEKLFF.

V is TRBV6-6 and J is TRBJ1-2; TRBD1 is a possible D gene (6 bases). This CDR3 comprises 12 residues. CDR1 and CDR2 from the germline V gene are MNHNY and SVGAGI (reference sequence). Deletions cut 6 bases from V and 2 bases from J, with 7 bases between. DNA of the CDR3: TGTGCCAGCAGCACAGGGAACTATGGCTACACCTTC. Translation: CASSTGNYGYTF.

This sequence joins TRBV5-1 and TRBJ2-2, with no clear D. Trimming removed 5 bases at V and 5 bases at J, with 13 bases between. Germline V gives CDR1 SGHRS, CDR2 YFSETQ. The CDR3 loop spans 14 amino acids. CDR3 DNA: TGCGCCAGCAGTTCAGGTATTCGAACCGGGGAGCTGTTTTTT. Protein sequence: CASSSGIRTGELFF.

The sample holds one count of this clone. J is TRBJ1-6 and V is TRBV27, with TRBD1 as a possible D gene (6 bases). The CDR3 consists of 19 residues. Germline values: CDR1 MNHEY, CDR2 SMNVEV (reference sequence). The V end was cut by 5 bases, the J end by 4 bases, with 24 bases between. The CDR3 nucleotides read TGTGCCAGCAGTCAAACGGGGCTTATGGAGACAGGATATAATTCACCCCTCCACTTT. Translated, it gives CASSQTGLMETGYNSPLHF.